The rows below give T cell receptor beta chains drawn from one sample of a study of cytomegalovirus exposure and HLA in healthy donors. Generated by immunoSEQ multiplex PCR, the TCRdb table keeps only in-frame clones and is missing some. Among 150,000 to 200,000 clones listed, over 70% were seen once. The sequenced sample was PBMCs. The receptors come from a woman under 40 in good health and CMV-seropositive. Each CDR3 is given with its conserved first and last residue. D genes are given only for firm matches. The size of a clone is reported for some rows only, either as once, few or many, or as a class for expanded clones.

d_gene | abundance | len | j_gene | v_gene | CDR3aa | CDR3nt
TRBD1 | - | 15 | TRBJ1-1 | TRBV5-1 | CASTPGGREVSEAFF | TGCGCCAGCACCCCAGGGGGCAGGGAGGTGAGTGAAGCTTTCTTT
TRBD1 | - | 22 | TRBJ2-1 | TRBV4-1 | CASSQVGPNRDSGRWTHNEQFF | TGCGCCAGCAGCCAGGTGGGCCCCAACCGGGACAGTGGACGTTGGACACACAATGAGCAGTTCTTC
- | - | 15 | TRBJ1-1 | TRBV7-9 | CASSSGELMNTEAFF | TGTGCCAGCAGCTCTGGGGAGCTAATGAACACTGAAGCTTTCTTT
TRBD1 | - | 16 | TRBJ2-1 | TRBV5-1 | CASSLAVGQGINEQFF | TGCGCCAGCAGCTTGGCCGTCGGACAGGGGATCAATGAGCAGTTCTTC
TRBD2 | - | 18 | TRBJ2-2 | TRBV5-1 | CASSLFEAAGANTGELFF | TGCGCCAGCAGCTTATTTGAGGCGGCGGGGGCGAACACCGGGGAGCTGTTTTTT
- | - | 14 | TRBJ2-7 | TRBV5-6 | CASSLAVISYEQYF | TGTGCCAGCAGCTTGGCGGTGATCTCCTACGAGCAGTACTTC
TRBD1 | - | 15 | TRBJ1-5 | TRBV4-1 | CARRWTGGRLEPQHF | TGCGCCAGACGATGGACAGGGGGAAGATTGGAGCCCCAGCATTTT
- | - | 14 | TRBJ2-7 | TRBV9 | CASSVGGATYEQYF | TGTGCCAGCAGCGTAGGGGGCGCCACCTACGAGCAGTACTTC
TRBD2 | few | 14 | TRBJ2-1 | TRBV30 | CAFRTSGSPNEQFF | TGTGCCTTCCGGACTAGCGGGAGTCCCAATGAGCAGTTCTTC
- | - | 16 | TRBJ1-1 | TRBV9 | CASRRREGPKAAEAFF | TGTGCCAGCAGGAGACGGGAGGGGCCGAAAGCCGCTGAAGCTTTCTTT
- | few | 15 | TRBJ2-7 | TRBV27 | CASSSLAGETYEQYF | TGTGCCAGCAGTTCCCTGGCAGGTGAAACTTACGAGCAGTACTTC
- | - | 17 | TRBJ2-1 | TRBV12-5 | CASGLGLDPEGYNEQFF | TGTGCTAGTGGTTTGGGTCTCGACCCGGAGGGCTACAATGAGCAGTTCTTC
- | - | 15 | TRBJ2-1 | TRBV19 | CASSGPAEGLNEQFF | TGTGCCAGTAGTGGCCCGGCGGAGGGCCTAAATGAGCAGTTCTTC
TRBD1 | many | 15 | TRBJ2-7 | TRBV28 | CASSSGQGAQYEQYF | TGTGCCAGCAGTTCGGGACAGGGGGCGCAGTACGAGCAGTACTTC
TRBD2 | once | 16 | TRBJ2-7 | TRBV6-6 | CASRSLLAGGIYEQYF | TGTGCCAGCAGGAGCCTACTAGCGGGAGGGATCTACGAGCAGTACTTC
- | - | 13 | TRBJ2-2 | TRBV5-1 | CASSADGTGELFF | TGCGCCAGCAGCGCCGACGGGACCGGGGAGCTGTTTTTT
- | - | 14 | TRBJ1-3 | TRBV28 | CASSRGNSGNTIYF | TGTGCCAGCAGCCGCGGTAACTCTGGAAACACCATATATTTT
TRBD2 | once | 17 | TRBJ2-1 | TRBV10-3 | CAISESRSTSGSNEQFF | TGTGCCATCAGTGAGTCGCGTTCGACTAGCGGGAGCAATGAGCAGTTCTTC
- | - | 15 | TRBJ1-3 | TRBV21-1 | CASPNRGFSGNTIYF | TGTGCCAGCCCAAACAGGGGTTTCTCTGGAAACACCATATATTTT
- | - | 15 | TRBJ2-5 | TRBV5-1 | CASSLRSRAGETQYF | TGCGCCAGCAGCTTGAGGTCGAGGGCCGGAGAGACCCAGTACTTC
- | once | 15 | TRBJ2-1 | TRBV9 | CASSLGGGGGHEQFF | TGTGCCAGCAGCCTCGGGGGCGGCGGGGGTCATGAGCAGTTCTTC
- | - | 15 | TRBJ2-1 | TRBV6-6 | CASSAWGESYNEQFF | TGTGCCAGCAGTGCATGGGGGGAGTCCTACAATGAGCAGTTCTTC
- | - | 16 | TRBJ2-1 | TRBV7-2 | CASSLVGSTAYNEQFF | TGTGCCAGCAGCTTAGTAGGGAGTACTGCCTACAATGAGCAGTTCTTC
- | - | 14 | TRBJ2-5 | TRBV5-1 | CASSLAPGEETQYF | TGCGCCAGCAGCTTGGCTCCAGGGGAAGAGACCCAGTACTTC
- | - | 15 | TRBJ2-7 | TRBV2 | CASSEGRRISYEQYF | TGTGCCAGCAGTGAGGGCAGGAGGATCTCCTACGAGCAGTACTTC
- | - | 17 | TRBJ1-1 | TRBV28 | CASRLPITGGADTEAFF | TGTGCCAGCAGGTTACCAATAACGGGGGGCGCGGACACTGAAGCTTTCTTT
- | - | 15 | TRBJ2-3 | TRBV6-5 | CASTADSSSTDTQYF | TGTGCCAGCACCGCCGACTCCTCTAGCACAGATACGCAGTATTTT
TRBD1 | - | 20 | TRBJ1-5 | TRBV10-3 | CAISDPLGTGDPLSNQPQHF | TGTGCCATCAGTGACCCCTTGGGGACAGGGGACCCCCTCAGCAATCAGCCCCAGCATTTT
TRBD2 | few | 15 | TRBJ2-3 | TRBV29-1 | CSVDEGLASTDTQYF | TGCAGCGTTGATGAGGGACTAGCGAGCACAGATACGCAGTATTTT
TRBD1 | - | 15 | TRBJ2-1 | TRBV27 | CASSLRQGQGNEQFF | TGTGCCAGCAGTTTAAGACAGGGGCAAGGGAATGAGCAGTTCTTC
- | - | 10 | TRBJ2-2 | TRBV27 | CASSLSSLFF | TGTGCCAGCAGTCTCTCCTCTCTGTTTTTT
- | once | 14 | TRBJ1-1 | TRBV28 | CASSLGQSNTEAFF | TGTGCCAGCAGTTTAGGCCAGTCGAACACTGAAGCTTTCTTT
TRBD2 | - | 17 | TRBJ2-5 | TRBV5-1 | CASSLGLAGGPGETQYF | TGCGCCAGCAGCTTGGGGCTAGCGGGAGGGCCGGGGGAGACCCAGTACTTC
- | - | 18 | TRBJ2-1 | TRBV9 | CASSVGLRLPSSYNEQFF | TGTGCCAGCAGCGTAGGCCTAAGACTGCCGAGCTCCTACAATGAGCAGTTCTTC
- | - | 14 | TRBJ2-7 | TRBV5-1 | CASSLDTGIFEQYF | TGCGCCAGCAGCTTGGACACAGGGATCTTCGAGCAGTACTTC